Below are 31 T cell receptor beta chains sequenced from a single sample in a study of OX40 agonist ivuxolimab in advanced cancers. The repertoire was sequenced with immunoSEQ multiplex PCR; TCRdb's copy has only in-frame clones and lacks some. The sample records 35,000 to 45,000 clones, approximately 85% being singletons. Sample: CD4+ or CD8+ T cells sorted from blood, taken in a trial of the OX40 agonist ivuxolimab. The source is an adult with an advanced solid tumor such as melanoma, head and neck, liver or kidney cancer.

This clone has a single count. This chain connects TRBV11-2 to TRBJ2-2; D gene unclear. Germline V CDR1 and CDR2: SGHAT, FQNNGV. CDR3 length: 13 amino acids. V lost 2 bases and J 6 bases, leaving 7 bases between the germline ends. CDR3 amino acids: CASSLNRAGELFF. In DNA form, the CDR3 reads TGTGCCAGCAGCTTAAATCGTGCCGGGGAGCTGTTTTTT.

V gene TRBV2 combines with J gene TRBJ1-1; D ambiguous. Trimming took 5 bases from V and 0 from J, leaving 10 bases between them. Germline CDR1 SNHLY, CDR2 FYNNEI. This CDR3 is built from 14 residues. CDR3: CASSSGLMNTEAFF. In DNA, the CDR3 is TGTGCCAGCAGTTCGGGCCTTATGAACACTGAAGCTTTCTTT.

There are a few counts of this clone. This sequence joins TRBV7-2 and TRBJ2-3; 7 nucleotides agree with TRBD2. In germline, CDR1 is SGHTA, CDR2 FQGNSA. The CDR3 sequence is 13 residues long. V shed 10 bases, J shed 1 base, and the junction held 5 bases outside the gene matches. The CDR3 sequence is CANGGGGTDTQYF. In nucleotides, the CDR3 is TGTGCCAACGGCGGGGGTGGCACAGATACGCAGTATTTT.

V is TRBV5-4 and J is TRBJ2-1, with 10 bases fitting TRBD2. V dropped 3 bases and J dropped 5; count of bases not matched to a gene: 5. There are 15 residues in the CDR3. CDR1 and CDR2 from the germline V gene are SGHNT and YYREEE (reference sequence). The CDR3, as DNA: TGTGCCAGCAGCTCGAGCGGGAGGGTCGACAATGAGCAGTTCTTC. It encodes CASSSSGRVDNEQFF.

The chain is built from TRBV15 and TRBJ2-7; 8 bases fit TRBD1. This CDR3 has 15 residues. The V gene end was trimmed by 0 bases and the J gene end by 2 bases; junction bases not matched to a gene: 3. Germline V gene lookup returns CDR1 LNHNV and CDR2 YYDKDF (reference sequence). CDR3 in DNA: TGTGCCACCAGCAGAGATCCGGACAGGGCCTACGAGCAGTACTTC. It yields the protein CATSRDPDRAYEQYF.

The CDR3 nucleotides read TGTGCCAGCAGTGAAGACACTAGCGGGAGGGCCTCTAAGTTCTTC. Protein product: CASSEDTSGRASKFF. The chain has TRBV6-1 and TRBJ2-1; 13 bases are a match to TRBD2. V lost 1 base and J lost 14; bases outside the gene matches: 8. The CDR3 covers 15 residues. Germline assignment: CDR1 MNHNS and CDR2 SASEGT.

DNA of the CDR3: TGTGCCAGCAGTTTAGATAGGGGATACCGAAAACTGTTTTTT. It translates to CASSLDRGYRKLFF. This chain links TRBV27 with TRBJ1-4; D possibly corresponds to TRBD1 (5 bases). Germline V gene data show CDR1 as MNHEY and CDR2 as SMNVEV (reference sequence). The CDR3 runs to 14 residues. Trimming stripped 2 bases from V and 10 bases from J, with 14 bases between.

This clone was seen a single time. This chain joins TRBV11-2 and TRBJ1-1; D remains unclear. The CDR3 covers 11 residues. The germline V gene encodes CDR1 SGHAT and CDR2 FQNNGV. V shed 5 bases and J shed 4 bases, with 5 bases lying between them. In nucleotides, the CDR3 is TGTGCCAGCAGCCCTATCACTGAAGCTTTCTTT. Residues: CASSPITEAFF.

This clone was recorded once. This chain uses TRBV7-2 with TRBJ2-5; 9 bases map to TRBD2. Per germline, CDR1 SGHTA and CDR2 FQGNSA. The ends lost 0 bases at V and 5 bases at J; junction bases unmatched: 4. CDR3 length: 15 residues. The CDR3 reads CASSLAQRGAETQYF. Written as DNA, the CDR3 is TGTGCCAGCAGCTTAGCGCAGCGGGGGGCCGAGACCCAGTACTTC. Combining the CDR3 with reference TRBV7-2 and TRBJ2-5 gives the whole variable domain GAGVSQSPSNKVTEKGKDVELRCDPISGHTALYWYRQSLGQGLEFLIYFQGNSAPDKSGLPSDRFSAERTGGSVSTLTIQRTQQEDSAVYLCASSLAQRGAETQYFGPGTRLLVL.

The gene calls are TRBV7-2 and TRBJ1-3, with TRBD1 matching 8 bases. CDR1 is SGHTA and CDR2 is FQGNSA in the germline V gene. V was clipped by 5 bases and J by 4 bases; unmatched bases: 10. CDR3 length: 16 residues. CDR3 coding DNA: TGTGCCAGCAGCCCCCGGACAGGGACTCAAGGAAACACCATATATTTT. It yields the protein CASSPRTGTQGNTIYF.

CDR3 protein: CASSINGQGITDTQYF. CDR3 nucleotides: TGTGCCAGTAGTATTAATGGACAGGGCATAACAGATACGCAGTATTTT. The chain couples TRBV19 to TRBJ2-3, with 8 bases fitting TRBD1. The CDR3 contains 16 residues. The germline V gene has CDR1 LNHDA and CDR2 SQIVND (reference sequence). V shed 3 bases and J 3 bases; nucleotides not matched to a gene: 8.

This clone was picked up a small number of times. V and J are TRBV5-1 and TRBJ2-5, with TRBD2 matching 8 bases. CDR1 and CDR2 from the germline V gene are SGHRS and YFSETQ. The trim removed 0 bases at V and 0 bases at J, leaving 7 bases unmatched. The CDR3 covers 17 residues. The CDR3 region has the DNA TGCGCCAGCAGCTTGGTACTCCTAGCGGGCTACCAAGAGACCCAGTACTTC. Translating gives CASSLVLLAGYQETQYF.

The chain uses TRBV19 and TRBJ1-5; D possibly corresponds to TRBD1 (5 bases). Per the germline V gene, CDR1 is LNHDA and CDR2 is SQIVND (reference sequence). V shed 4 bases and J shed 3 bases, with 19 bases lying between them. The CDR3 totals 17 residues. CDR3 in DNA: TGTGCCAGTAGTACTCCCAGGGACGGCCAGTTCAATCAGCCCCAGCATTTT. Translation gives CASSTPRDGQFNQPQHF.

This clone occurred a few times. This chain uses TRBV27 with TRBJ1-3; TRBD1 matches 7 bases. This CDR3 has 14 amino acids. CDR1 is MNHEY, CDR2 SMNVEV, per germline (reference sequence). V gave up 5 bases and J gave up 4 bases; unmatched junction bases: 5. CDR3 sequence: CASSRTGSGNTIYF. The CDR3 nucleotides read TGTGCCAGCAGTCGGACAGGCTCGGGAAACACCATATATTTT.

The rearrangement joins TRBV28 to TRBJ1-5; D not certain. V lost 6 bases and J lost 3, with 18 bases in between. CDR3 size: 16 residues. Germline CDR1 and CDR2: MDHEN and SYDVKM. The CDR3 region is CASRNPRVGNNQPQHF. CDR3 bases: TGTGCCAGCAGAAACCCGAGGGTGGGAAACAATCAGCCCCAGCATTTT.

This chain connects TRBV11-2 to TRBJ2-1, with TRBD2 matching over 8 bases. The germline gives CDR1 SGHAT, CDR2 FQNNGV. Germline trimming cut 5 bases from V and 5 bases from J; bases unmatched to any gene: 20. This CDR3 is built from 19 residues. The CDR3 region is CASSPLRLGIAGLNNEQFF. Here the CDR3 DNA reads TGTGCCAGCAGCCCTCTTCGTCTTGGCATAGCGGGGCTAAACAATGAGCAGTTCTTC.

V and J are TRBV6-1 and TRBJ2-2; 7 bases are a match to TRBD2. V lost 11 bases and J lost 1; bases outside the gene matches: 4. This CDR3 is built from 13 residues. Germline CDR1 is MNHNS and CDR2 is SASEGT. The CDR3: CAVLAGNTGELFF. The DNA for the CDR3 is TGTGCCGTCTTAGCGGGGAACACCGGGGAGCTGTTTTTT.

The chain combines TRBV5-4 with TRBJ2-7, with unresolved D. Trimming stripped 2 bases from V and 4 bases from J, with 10 bases between. CDR1 and CDR2 from the germline V gene are SGHNT and YYREEE (reference sequence). The length of the CDR3 is 13 residues. CDR3 nucleotide sequence: TGTGCCAGCAGCTTCGGAGTATCGTACGAGCAGTACTTC. It encodes CASSFGVSYEQYF.

DNA for the CDR3: TGCGCCAGCAGCCAAGGGGGGAGTTCTGGAAACACCATATATTTT. Residues: CASSQGGSSGNTIYF. The V gene is TRBV4-1, the J gene TRBJ1-3; TRBD1 is a possible D gene (5 bases). Trimming took off 1 base at V and 1 base at J, with 8 bases between the two ends. Germline CDR1 is MGHRA and CDR2 is YSYEKL. This CDR3 has 15 residues.

The chain uses TRBV5-4 and TRBJ1-1; no definite D call. The ends were cut back, 0 bases at V and 8 bases at J, with 11 bases in the middle. The CDR3 spans 13 residues. Per germline, CDR1 SGHNT and CDR2 YYREEE (reference sequence). Here the CDR3 DNA reads TGTGCCAGCAGCTTGGATGGAGGAAGAGAAGCTTTCTTT. This sequence encodes CASSLDGGREAFF.

V gene TRBV28 combines with J gene TRBJ2-1; 9 nucleotides agree with TRBD2. Germline trimming cut 6 bases from V and 10 bases from J; bases unmatched to any gene: 13. This CDR3 is 15 amino acids long. Germline V gene lookup returns CDR1 MDHEN and CDR2 SYDVKM. This CDR3 reads CASRTISGSPREQFF. The CDR3 DNA reads TGTGCCAGCAGGACCATTAGCGGGAGTCCTCGGGAGCAGTTCTTC.

The rearrangement links TRBV9 to TRBJ2-7; D is unclear. Germline CDR1 reads SGDLS; CDR2 reads YYNGEE. CDR3 size: 13 residues. V was clipped by 0 bases and J by 0 bases, with 4 bases between them. This chain's CDR3 is CASSVGSSYEQYF. The CDR3 DNA reads as TGTGCCAGCAGCGTAGGGAGCTCCTACGAGCAGTACTTC.

V and J are TRBV6-5 and TRBJ1-4; the D is unclear. CDR1 and CDR2 from the germline V gene are MNHEY and SVGAGI. This CDR3 has 15 residues. V lost 2 bases, J lost 14 bases, and 21 bases lay in between. CDR3 residues: CASSYRREPNSLLFF. The CDR3 bases are TGTGCCAGCAGTTACCGAAGGGAGCCAAATTCTTTGCTGTTTTTT.

V is TRBV5-1 and J is TRBJ1-4; a weak D match, TRBD1 (5 bases). The CDR3 totals 13 residues. CDR1 is SGHRS, CDR2 YFSETQ, per germline. V lost 4 bases, J lost 8 bases, and 12 bases lay in between. Here the CDR3 reads CASSTGTAEKLFF. Here the CDR3 DNA reads TGCGCCAGCAGCACCGGGACGGCGGAAAAACTGTTTTTT.

The rearrangement links TRBV15 to TRBJ2-1, with 10 bases matching TRBD2. Germline V gene lookup returns CDR1 LNHNV and CDR2 YYDKDF (reference sequence). With V trimmed by 11 bases and J by 7 bases, 8 bases remained unmatched. The CDR3 length is 13 residues. The CDR3 nucleotides are TGTGCCGTACGAGCGGGAGGGAGTAATGAGCAGTTCTTC. Its protein is CAVRAGGSNEQFF.

The chain couples TRBV27 to TRBJ2-2; 11 bases agree with TRBD2. J lost 5 bases, V lost 8 bases, and 16 bases had no gene match. Germline V lookup: CDR1 MNHEY, CDR2 SMNVEV (reference sequence). The CDR3 is 18 amino acids. The CDR3 is CASSRRLAGGRGTGELFF. CDR3 sequence (DNA): TGTGCCAGCTCCCGGCGGCTAGCGGGGGGCCGGGGTACCGGGGAGCTGTTTTTT.

This clone was picked up a small number of times. The chain is built from TRBV7-3 and TRBJ1-1, with unresolved D. Germline V gene lookup returns CDR1 SGHTA and CDR2 FQGTGA. CDR3 size: 14 residues. V shed 5 bases and J shed 2 bases, with 12 bases lying between them. The CDR3 loop reads CASSLGPFNTEAFF. Written as DNA, the CDR3 is TGTGCCAGCAGCCTCGGGCCGTTTAACACTGAAGCTTTCTTT.

The chain combines TRBV5-4 with TRBJ2-1; 7 positions match TRBD1. J lost 4 bases, V lost 4 bases, and 8 bases had no gene match. CDR1 and CDR2 (germline): SGHNT, YYREEE (reference sequence). The CDR3 has 15 amino acids. CDR3 nucleotide sequence: TGTGCCAGCAGCCTTCACAGGGGTGGGTACAATGAGCAGTTCTTC. This codes for CASSLHRGGYNEQFF.

This chain joins TRBV15 and TRBJ2-5, with a possible D match to TRBD1 (5 bases). V dropped 3 bases and J dropped 5 bases, with 13 bases sitting between them. Germline V gene lookup returns CDR1 LNHNV and CDR2 YYDKDF (reference sequence). This CDR3 is built from 14 residues. CDR3 coding DNA: TGTGCCACCAGCAGGATCCAGGGAAGGGAGACCCAGTACTTC. Translating it yields CATSRIQGRETQYF.

This clone was detected a few times. CDR3 nucleotides: TGTGCCAGCAGTTTCAGGGGGCAGGGGTCACCCCTCCACTTT. Amino acids: CASSFRGQGSPLHF. The chain combines TRBV28 with TRBJ1-6; 8 bases line up with TRBD1. The CDR3 spans 14 residues. The V segment lost 3 bases and the J segment 10 bases; nucleotides outside the gene matches: 5. Germline V lookup: CDR1 MDHEN, CDR2 SYDVKM.

V gene TRBV21-1 combines with J gene TRBJ2-1. TRBV21-1 is marked as a pseudogene. The CDR3 extends over 15 amino acids. The CDR3 DNA sequence: TGTGCCAGCAGCAAAGCCGGGGGCCCCTACAATGAGCAGTTCTTC. Its protein product is CASSKAGGPYNEQFF.